This T cell receptor beta chain derives from a study of blood T cell repertoires in COVID-19. The V gene lost 3 bases and the J gene lost 0 bases, with 12 bases spanning the gap. There are 16 residues in the CDR3. Germline V lookup: CDR1 LGHNA, CDR2 YNFKEQ. Measured with immunoSEQ multiplex PCR; TCRdb has only the in-frame clones, and not every one. The data hold fewer than 120,000 clones, with roughly 85% observed a single time. V is TRBV4-2 and J is TRBJ2-1; a weak D match, TRBD2 (5 bases). This clonotype was sampled from a woman older than 75 with active or convalescent COVID-19. Specimen: peripheral blood. CDR3 sequence: CASSHLARSSYNEQFF. Here the CDR3 DNA reads TGTGCCAGCAGCCACTTAGCGAGGAGCTCCTACAATGAGCAGTTCTTC.